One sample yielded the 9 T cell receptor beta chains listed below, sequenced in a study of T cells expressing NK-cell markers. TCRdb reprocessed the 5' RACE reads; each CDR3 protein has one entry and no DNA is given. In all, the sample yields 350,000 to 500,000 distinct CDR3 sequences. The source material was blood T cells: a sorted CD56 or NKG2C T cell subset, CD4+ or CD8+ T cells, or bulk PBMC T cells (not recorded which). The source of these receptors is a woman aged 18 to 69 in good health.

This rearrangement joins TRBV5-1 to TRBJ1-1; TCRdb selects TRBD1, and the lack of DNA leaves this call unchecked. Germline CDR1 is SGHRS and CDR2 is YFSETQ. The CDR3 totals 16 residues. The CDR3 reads CASQKGGTGDNTEAFF.

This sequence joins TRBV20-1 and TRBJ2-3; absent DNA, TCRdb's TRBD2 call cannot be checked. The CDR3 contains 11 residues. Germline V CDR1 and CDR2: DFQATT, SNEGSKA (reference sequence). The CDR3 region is CSATPQDTQYF.

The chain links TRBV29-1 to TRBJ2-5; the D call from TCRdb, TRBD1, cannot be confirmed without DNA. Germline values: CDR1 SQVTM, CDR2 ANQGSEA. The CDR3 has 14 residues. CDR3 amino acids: CSVGGWVTKETQYF.

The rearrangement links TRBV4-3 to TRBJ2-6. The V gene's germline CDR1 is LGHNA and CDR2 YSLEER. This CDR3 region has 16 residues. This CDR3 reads CASSQDYMIAANVLTF.

The CDR3: CASSSLPTGTRNYNEQFF. The rearrangement links TRBV11-2 to TRBJ2-1; the D call from TCRdb, TRBD1, cannot be confirmed without DNA. CDR1 and CDR2 (germline): SGHAT, FQNNGV. The CDR3 totals 18 residues.

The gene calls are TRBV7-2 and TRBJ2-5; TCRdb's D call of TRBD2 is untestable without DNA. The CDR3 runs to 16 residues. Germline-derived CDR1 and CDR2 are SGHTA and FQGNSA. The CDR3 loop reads CASSLAGTRGPETQYF.

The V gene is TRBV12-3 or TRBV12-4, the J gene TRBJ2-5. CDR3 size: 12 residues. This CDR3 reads CASSPTSKTQYF.

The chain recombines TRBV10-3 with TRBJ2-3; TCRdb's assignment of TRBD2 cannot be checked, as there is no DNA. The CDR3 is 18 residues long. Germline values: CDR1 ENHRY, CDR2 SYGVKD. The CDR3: CAISEPGRLAGITDTQYF.

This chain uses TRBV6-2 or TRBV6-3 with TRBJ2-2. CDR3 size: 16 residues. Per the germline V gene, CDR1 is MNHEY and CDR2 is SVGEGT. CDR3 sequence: CASSEVGSSNTGELFF.